This is a list of T cell receptor beta chains from one sample in a study of response to subunit inactivated influenza vaccine. MiXCR was run by TCRdb on the RT-PCR reads, yielding one entry per CDR3 protein. Of approximately 170,000 distinct CDR3 sequences listed, 13% to 15% are singletons. Material: CD8+ T cells sorted from PBMCs, obtained about 5 days after vaccination. These receptor sequences come from a man aged 45 to 65 who received an inactivated influenza vaccine. Each CDR3 is given with its conserved first and last residue. The D gene is left open where the match is weak. Rows may omit the clone size; those that give it use once, few, many or a size class.

D	V	J	size	DNA	CDR3
NA	TRBV12-3/TRBV12-4	TRBJ2-5	NA	TGTGCCAGCCTGAGGGGGGGGGAAGAGACCCAGTACTTC	CASLRGGEETQYF
NA	TRBV7-6	TRBJ1-5	NA	TGTGCCAGCAGCTTGGGGGGGGCCCATCAGCCCCAGCATTTT	CASSLGGAHQPQHF
NA	TRBV6-2/TRBV6-3	TRBJ2-1	few	TGTGCCAGCAGTTACTCGATTATCCATGAGCAGTTCTTC	CASSYSIIHEQFF
TRBD2	TRBV2	TRBJ2-3	NA	TGTGCCAGCAGTGTGGGACTAACGATAAGCACAGATACGCAGTATTTT	CASSVGLTISTDTQYF
NA	TRBV4-2	TRBJ2-7	once	TGTGCCATCGGCACCGGTCCCGGCTGCTGGCAGTACTTC	CAIGTGPGCWQYF
NA	TRBV6-1	TRBJ2-1	once	TGTGCCAGCAGTGAGACAGCTACCTCCTACAATGAGCAGTTCTTC	CASSETATSYNEQFF
NA	TRBV7-6	TRBJ2-2	few	TGTGCCAGCAGCTTATTCGGGGGGAACACCGGGGAGCTGTTTTTT	CASSLFGGNTGELFF
TRBD2	TRBV15	TRBJ2-1	many	TGTGCCACCGGGCTAGCGGGTTTCAATGAGCAGTTCTTC	CATGLAGFNEQFF
NA	TRBV15	TRBJ1-1	NA	TGTGCCACCAGCAGAGAACCGGGACAACCACGCAGTGAAGCTTTCTTT	CATSREPGQPRSEAFF
TRBD1	TRBV5-1	TRBJ1-1	NA	TGCGCCAGCAGCTTCGGACAGGGGGCTGAAGCTTTCTTT	CASSFGQGAEAFF
NA	TRBV12-3/TRBV12-4	TRBJ1-5	few	TGTGCCAGCAGTTTGGACGGGGCCGATCAGCCCCAGCATTTT	CASSLDGADQPQHF
NA	TRBV4-1	TRBJ1-5	few	TGCGCCAGCAGCCCATATGATAATAGCAATCAGCCCCAGCATTTT	CASSPYDNSNQPQHF
NA	TRBV11-1	TRBJ2-1	NA	TGTGCCAGCAGCTTAGTAGGCTCCTGGACGGAGAAGCCGAACAATGAGCAGTTCTTC	CASSLVGSWTEKPNNEQFF
NA	TRBV5-6	TRBJ1-2	NA	TGTGCCAGCAGACGGACCGGGTGGGGCTACACCTTC	CASRRTGWGYTF
NA	TRBV7-9	TRBJ2-1	few	TGTGCCAGCAGCTTAGTATCGTTGTCTAGCGCCTACAATGAGCAGTTCTTC	CASSLVSLSSAYNEQFF
NA	TRBV6-6	TRBJ1-1	NA	TGTGCCAGCACCTCCGGCCGGGGGGAAGCTTTCTTT	CASTSGRGEAFF
NA	TRBV7-9	TRBJ2-5	NA	TGTGCCAGCAGCCTAATACAAGAGACCCAGTACTTC	CASSLIQETQYF
NA	TRBV20-1	TRBJ2-1	few	TGCAGTGCTAGAGAGGACCTTGGAAACAGGGTCGACTACAATGAGCAGTTCTTC	CSAREDLGNRVDYNEQFF
NA	TRBV20-1	TRBJ1-6	few	TGCAGTGCTAGTTCCAGAGAGCAGTATAATTCACCCCTCCACTTT	CSASSREQYNSPLHF
NA	TRBV7-9	TRBJ2-1	few	TGTGCCAGCAGGTGGGACTACAATGAGCAGTTCTTC	CASRWDYNEQFF
NA	TRBV6-1	TRBJ2-5	many	TGTGCCAGCAGTCGCCTACAGGGGAGGGGGCAAGAGACCCAGTACTTC	CASSRLQGRGQETQYF
NA	TRBV3-1	TRBJ1-1	few	TGTGCCAGCAGCCAAGCTGGCCAGGCTCGAGACACTGAAGCTTTCTTT	CASSQAGQARDTEAFF
NA	TRBV20-1	TRBJ1-4	NA	TGCAGTGCCCTAAGACAAATTAATCAAAAACTGTTTTTT	CSALRQINQKLFF
NA	TRBV20-1	TRBJ2-7	few	TGCAGTGCTAGAGATGAGACGGGAATTACCTACGAGCAGTACTTC	CSARDETGITYEQYF
NA	TRBV5-1	TRBJ2-7	few	TGCGCCAGCAGCTTTGGACAGGAGCAGTACTTC	CASSFGQEQYF
NA	TRBV6-5	TRBJ2-7	many	TGTGCCAGCAGTCCCACGACATGGGACGAGCAGTACTTC	CASSPTTWDEQYF
TRBD1	TRBV4-1	TRBJ1-2	many	TGCGCCAGCAGCCAAGTGACAGGGGGCGCGTCTTCCTATGGCTACACCTTC	CASSQVTGGASSYGYTF
NA	TRBV7-8	TRBJ1-1	few	TGTGCCACCATCGTCGGGGAGGGGGGAGTCGGCACTGAAGCTTTCTTT	CATIVGEGGVGTEAFF
TRBD2	TRBV4-3	TRBJ2-1	few	TGCGCCAGCAGCCAAGCCGGCCCGGGAGGCAATGAGCAGTTCTTC	CASSQAGPGGNEQFF
NA	TRBV9	TRBJ2-7	NA	TGTGCCAGCAGCGCTGGCGGGGCGGGGCTCTCCTACGAGCAGTACTTC	CASSAGGAGLSYEQYF
NA	TRBV20-1	TRBJ1-1	few	TGCAGTGCTAGATCAGCCACCGGATCCCTCCTGGGTACTGAAGCTTTCTTT	CSARSATGSLLGTEAFF
TRBD1	TRBV12-3/TRBV12-4	TRBJ2-7	many	TGCGCCAGCAGCTTGGGGGACAGGGGATACGAGCAGTACTTC	CASSLGDRGYEQYF
NA	TRBV15	TRBJ1-5	few	TGTGCCACCAGCAGAGATCCCGGACGTGCAGATCAGCCCCAGCATTTT	CATSRDPGRADQPQHF
NA	TRBV28	TRBJ1-2	NA	TGTGCCAGCAGTTCGTATGGAGCTAACTATGGCTACACCTTC	CASSSYGANYGYTF